Here is one T cell receptor beta chain with its context. Antigen unknown. The CDR3 is 14 residues long. Germline V gene data show CDR1 as ENHRY and CDR2 as SYGVKD. Trimming left V 2 bases short and J 3 bases short, with 10 bases between. The record originates from a study of cytomegalovirus exposure and HLA in healthy donors. With 60 Vbeta and 13 Jbeta primers, the PCR was carried out. The method was immunoSEQ multiplex PCR; TCRdb's version includes in-frame clones alone and lacks a portion of them. The repertoire holds under 130,000 clones, more than 75% seen once, with about 9.4% in the top ten. Donors were ostensibly healthy at sampling, although undocumented immune exposures were probable. Whole-study results and caveats: Links to common viral pathogens appeared, in a later analysis, for several of the most significant clusters. CMV serostatus alone was available as immune exposure information.

The specimen sequenced was PBMCs. The J gene is TRBJ1-1, the V gene TRBV10-3; D might be TRBD1 (5 bases). This TCR was recovered from a woman aged 18 to 35 in good health and CMV-seropositive. CDR3 region: CAISEGPGDTEAFF. The CDR3 region has the DNA TGTGCCATCAGTGAGGGTCCGGGGGACACTGAAGCTTTCTTT.